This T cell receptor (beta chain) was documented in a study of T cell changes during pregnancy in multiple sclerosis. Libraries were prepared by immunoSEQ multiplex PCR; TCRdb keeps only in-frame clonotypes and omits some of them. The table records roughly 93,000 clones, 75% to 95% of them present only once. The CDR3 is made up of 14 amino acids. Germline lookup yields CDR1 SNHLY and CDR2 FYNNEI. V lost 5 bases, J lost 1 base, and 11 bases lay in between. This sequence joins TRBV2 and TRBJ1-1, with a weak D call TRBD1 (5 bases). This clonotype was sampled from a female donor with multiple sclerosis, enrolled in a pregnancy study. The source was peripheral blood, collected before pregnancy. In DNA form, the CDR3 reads TGTGCCAGCAGTTCCACAGGTCGGAACACTGAAGCTTTCTTT. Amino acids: CASSSTGRNTEAFF.